The source of this T cell receptor (beta chain) is a study of shared clonotypes between healthy human individuals. This clone has only one observation. Using immunoSEQ multiplex PCR, the repertoire was profiled, and TCRdb retains in-frame clones only, with some absent. The profile covers roughly 590,000 clones, with roughly 95% appearing a single time and less than 0.13% taken by the ten largest. The V gene's germline CDR1 is MNHEY and CDR2 SMNVEV (reference sequence). Trimming left V 6 bases short and J 6 bases short, with 12 bases between. This CDR3 is built from 13 residues. CD45RO-negative, CCR7-positively selected cells formed the naive CD8 fraction, excluding terminally differentiated effector memory CD45RA+ cells.

This chain joins TRBV27 and TRBJ2-1; D is uncertain. This receptor was taken from a woman younger than 45 in good health. The specimen was naive CD8+ T cells sorted from blood. This CDR3 reads CASRLGRTNEQFF. CDR3 nucleotides: TGTGCCAGCAGGCTTGGCAGGACCAATGAGCAGTTCTTC.